The 5 T cell receptor beta chains below were found in one sample sequenced in a study of human T cells and chemical hapten exposure (dated by TCRdb to the early 2020s). Library prep was done by RACE. Sequenced on a NextSeq 500. TCRdb reran the public reads through fastp at Q25 and MiXCR, keeping productive beta chains. One record per CDR3 amino acid sequence lists the most common genes and DNA. This sample lists roughly 50,000 distinct CDR3 sequences; over 9.5% were detected once. The biggest ten clones account for roughly 15% of the sample. In the paper's terms, the time point label means: patch test 3, about 24 weeks after DPC sensitization. Explained via the paper, the treatment or condition label denotes: therapeutic diphenylcyclopropenone sensitization with weekly scalp DPC. The sequencing here drew on whole blood, taken in connection with sensitization to the hapten diphenylcyclopropenone (DPC). The receptor source for this set is a woman between 35 and 50 years old with alopecia areata. Some clones in this sample may be carry-over from other donors' samples.

In the case of this clonotype: A much larger clone lies a single base off, so this may be a read error. The chain joins TRBV5-1 to TRBJ1-2; D remains ambiguous. The CDR3 extends over 17 amino acids. Germline V CDR1 and CDR2: SGHRS, YFSETQ. The CDR3 DNA follows: TGCGTCAGCAGCTCAAAGACCCCCCAGGCCGCTAACTATGGCTACACCTTC. Its protein product is CVSSSKTPQAANYGYTF.

CDR3 loop: CASSLVGRGSQETQYF. CDR3 in DNA: TGTGCCAGCAGCTTAGTCGGCAGGGGGTCACAAGAGACCCAGTACTTC. V usage is TRBV7-6 and J usage is TRBJ2-5; 7 bases align to TRBD1. V dropped 1 base and J dropped 2; count of bases not matched to a gene: 7. Germline loops: CDR1 SGHVS, CDR2 FNYEAQ. The CDR3 has 16 residues.

In its sample, this clonotype was seen many times. The V gene is TRBV3-1, the J gene TRBJ2-5; 8 bases align to TRBD2. Looked up from germline, CDR1 is LGHDT and CDR2 is YNNKEL (reference sequence). The CDR3 runs to 14 residues. V lost 6 bases, J lost 4 bases, and 7 bases stayed unmatched. CDR3 coding DNA: TGTGCCAGCAGTGACGGGGGGGCCTTAGAGACCCAGTACTTC. Translation: CASSDGGALETQYF.

This clonotype was seen repeatedly, ten times or more. The V call is TRBV6-6, the J call TRBJ1-6, with 8 bases lining up with TRBD1. The CDR3 spans 14 residues. The V gene's germline CDR1 is MNHNY and CDR2 SVGAGI (reference sequence). The trim removed 4 bases at V and 8 bases at J, leaving 4 bases unmatched. The CDR3 bases are TGTGCCAGCAGTTCGACAGGGGACGATTCACCCCTCCACTTT. It is translated as CASSSTGDDSPLHF.

This clonotype occurred a few times. The chain couples TRBV9 to TRBJ2-7; D call uncertain. There are 15 residues in the CDR3. Germline CDR1 reads SGDLS; CDR2 reads YYNGEE. The V gene lost 0 bases and the J gene lost 2 bases, with 12 bases spanning the gap. CDR3 sequence: CASSVGATLTYEQYF. CDR3 coding DNA: TGTGCCAGCAGCGTAGGGGCAACACTTACCTACGAGCAGTACTTC.